These T cell receptor beta chains were read from a single sample in a study of T cells in Graves' hyperthyroidism and ophthalmopathy. TCRdb used MiXCR to reprocess the multiplex PCR reads, holding one entry per CDR3 protein. The sample records some 350,000 distinct CDR3 sequences, 12% to 15% being singletons. The sequencing input was blood. The receptor set was obtained from a middle-aged woman with Graves' ophthalmopathy. The CDR3 runs from the conserved cysteine through the conserved F or W. The D gene is left open where the match is weak. A clone size is listed for some rows: how often the clone was seen (once, few, many), or a class if it is expanded.

TRBJ2-2	TRBV6-1	NA	TRBD2	CASSVVLRAGGGGELFF	TGTGCCAGCAGTGTGGTTCTGAGAGCGGGAGGGGGAGGGGAGCTGTTTTTT
TRBJ1-6	TRBV12-3/TRBV12-4	many	NA	CASRSLRNSPLHF	TGTGCCAGCAGAAGCCTAAGGAATTCACCCCTCCACTTT
TRBJ2-1	TRBV6-1	many	NA	CASSRQGTPRNEQFF	TGTGCCAGCAGTCGGCAGGGGACACCTCGCAATGAGCAGTTCTTC
TRBJ1-5	TRBV28	many	NA	CASSLLPGGGGQPQHF	TGTGCCAGCAGCCTACTCCCTGGGGGCGGGGGTCAGCCCCAGCATTTT
TRBJ2-1	TRBV3-1	NA	TRBD2	CASSQDLGGWNEQFF	TGTGCCAGCAGCCAAGATCTCGGGGGGTGGAATGAGCAGTTCTTC
TRBJ2-2	TRBV10-1	medium-sized	NA	CASGDQTTGELFF	TGCGCCAGCGGCGACCAAACCACCGGGGAGCTGTTTTTT
TRBJ1-2	TRBV24-1	few	NA	CATSDSMQGRINGYTF	TGTGCCACCAGTGATTCCATGCAGGGTCGAATTAATGGCTACACCTTC
TRBJ1-1	TRBV29-1	NA	NA	CSVLRSSGNTEAFF	TGCAGCGTTCTGAGGAGCTCGGGGAACACTGAAGCTTTCTTT
TRBJ1-2	TRBV6-1	many	NA	CASRDIGAYGYTF	TGTGCCAGCAGGGACATAGGGGCCTATGGCTACACCTTC
TRBJ1-1	TRBV28	many	NA	CASSLLTQGRTEAFF	TGTGCCAGCAGTTTACTTACTCAGGGGCGCACTGAAGCTTTCTTT
TRBJ1-1	TRBV6-6	many	NA	CASSYDSAGRTEAFF	TGTGCCAGCAGTTACGATTCGGCAGGGAGGACTGAAGCTTTCTTT
TRBJ1-5	TRBV3-1	NA	NA	CASSPQQEGNQPQHF	TGTGCCAGCAGCCCCCAACAGGAGGGCAATCAGCCCCAGCATTTT
TRBJ2-1	TRBV6-1	few	TRBD2	CASRVSGGAGNEQFF	TGTGCCAGCAGAGTTAGCGGGGGGGCTGGCAATGAGCAGTTCTTC
TRBJ2-2	TRBV29-1	few	TRBD2	CSVPLAGAAGELFF	TGCAGCGTCCCACTAGCGGGGGCTGCCGGGGAGCTGTTTTTT
TRBJ1-1	TRBV6-1	many	NA	CASILGTEAFF	TGTGCCAGCATATTGGGCACTGAAGCTTTCTTT
TRBJ1-1	TRBV19	few	NA	CASSMRGLNTEAFF	TGTGCCAGTAGTATGAGAGGCCTGAACACTGAAGCTTTCTTT
TRBJ2-1	TRBV12-3/TRBV12-4	NA	TRBD1	CASSFRQGTNEQFF	TGTGCCAGCAGTTTCCGACAGGGGACGAATGAGCAGTTCTTC
TRBJ1-2	TRBV5-4	NA	TRBD1	CASSLDPGGIYGYTF	TGTGCCAGCAGCTTGGATCCAGGGGGCATCTATGGCTACACCTTC
TRBJ2-1	TRBV7-2	many	NA	CASSLGVREEQFF	TGTGCCAGCAGCTTAGGGGTTCGAGAGGAGCAGTTCTTC
TRBJ2-1	TRBV7-2	many	NA	CASSLAVRGEQFF	TGTGCCAGCAGCTTAGCCGTGCGTGGGGAGCAGTTCTTC
TRBJ2-7	TRBV7-8	many	TRBD2	CASSLVLASGSYEQYF	TGTGCCAGCAGCTTAGTCTTGGCTAGCGGGAGCTACGAGCAGTACTTC
TRBJ2-4	TRBV28	NA	NA	CASRTAGTKNIQYF	TGTGCCAGCCGGACGGCGGGGACCAAAAACATTCAGTACTTC
TRBJ2-7	TRBV7-9	NA	NA	CASSQSDGSYEQYF	TGCGCCAGCAGCCAATCCGACGGATCCTACGAGCAGTACTTC